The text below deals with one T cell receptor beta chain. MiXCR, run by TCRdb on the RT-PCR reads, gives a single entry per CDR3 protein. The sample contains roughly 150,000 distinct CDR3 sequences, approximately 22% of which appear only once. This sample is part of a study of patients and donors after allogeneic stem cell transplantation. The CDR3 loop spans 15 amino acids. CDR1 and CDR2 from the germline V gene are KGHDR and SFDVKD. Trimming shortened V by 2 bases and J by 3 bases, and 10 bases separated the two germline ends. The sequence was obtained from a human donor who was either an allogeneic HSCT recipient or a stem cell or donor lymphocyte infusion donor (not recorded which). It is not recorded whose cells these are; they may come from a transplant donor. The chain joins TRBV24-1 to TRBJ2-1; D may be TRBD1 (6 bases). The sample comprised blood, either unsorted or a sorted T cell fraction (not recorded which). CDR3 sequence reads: CATSDYRDNYNEQFF. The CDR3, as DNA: TGTGCCACCAGTGATTACAGGGACAACTACAATGAGCAGTTCTTC.